Shown below are 2 T cell receptor beta chains from a single sample sequenced in a study of response to subunit inactivated influenza vaccine. TCRdb reanalysed the RT-PCR reads using MiXCR and keeps one entry per CDR3 protein. The sample records a few hundred thousand distinct CDR3 sequences, 14% being singletons. The starting material was PBMCs from blood, obtained 12 days after vaccination. Receptors originate from a man between 50 and 59 years old who received an inactivated influenza vaccine.

The sample holds a few counts of this clonotype. This chain uses TRBV5-1 with TRBJ2-2, with D perhaps matching TRBD1 (5 bases). The germline gives CDR1 SGHRS, CDR2 YFSETQ. The CDR3 runs to 16 residues. V dropped 4 bases and J dropped 1 base, with 14 bases sitting between them. Here the CDR3 reads CASSHYSTVNTGELFF. Here the CDR3 DNA reads TGCGCCAGCAGCCATTACTCGACAGTGAACACCGGGGAGCTGTTTTTT.

This clonotype was observed at least ten times. The rearrangement joins TRBV7-2 to TRBJ2-5; 8 bases line up with TRBD2. With 4 bases clipped from V and 8 bases from J, the junction kept 9 bases outside the gene matches. The V gene's germline CDR1 is SGHTA and CDR2 FQGNSA. The CDR3 is 14 amino acids. CDR3 sequence reads: CASSSEGLVGTQYF. In nucleotides, the CDR3 is TGTGCCAGCAGCTCAGAGGGACTAGTGGGTACCCAGTACTTC. The entire variable domain, with the rest obtained from reference TRBV7-2 and TRBJ2-5, is as follows: GAGVSQSPSNKVTEKGKDVELRCDPISGHTALYWYRQSLGQGLEFLIYFQGNSAPDKSGLPSDRFSAERTGGSVSTLTIQRTQQEDSAVYLCASSSEGLVGTQYFGPGTRLLVL.